This T cell receptor (beta chain) was identified during a study of radiation and T cells in renal cell carcinoma (dated by TCRdb to about 2020). Context from the whole study: Samples came from a clinical trial, in which primary renal cell carcinomas received 15 Gy stereotactic body radiation therapy followed by nephrectomy 4 weeks later. TCR beta sequencing covered 55 or so samples in total, comprising some 25 tumors and 27 peripheral blood samples. In the roughly 49 samples combined, 4,016,671 unique CDR3 nucleotide sequences were found, encoding 2.5 million or so unique CDR3 amino acid sequences.

Paper-wide results and their limitations: With a single-armed trial design, the study had no way to address how radiation dose or scheduling affects the TCR repertoire. No pretreatment tumor biopsies were available, so the baseline intratumoral presence of clonotypes could not be determined. Dynamics of the blood repertoire were not tracked past 4 weeks after treatment. In blood, the top tumor clonotypes increased from baseline to 2 weeks after radiation and then shrank by 4 weeks, which suggests a temporary expansion of tumor-resident clones.

TCR beta libraries were generated from genomic DNA with the immunoSEQ kit, following the manufacturer's recommendations. To prepare libraries, a first multiplex PCR with proprietary primers was run, followed by a second PCR that added unique barcodes, and a bead cleanup was done after each round. A positive control reaction and a negative control reaction, both provided in the kit, were run with every batch of samples. The final libraries underwent checking on an Agilent 4200 TapeStation D1000 ScreenTape, volumetric pooling, and quantification by qPCR. Sequencing was performed on an Illumina NextSeq500 with a MidOutput 150-cycle cartridge, and 156 Read1 and 15 Index1 cycles were run with kit custom primers. The pooled library was loaded at roughly 1 pM, with an approximately 20% PhiX control spiked in. The authors' analysis ran thus. The vendor-processed data were analyzed in R, and a clonotype was defined as all T cells that share the same CDR3 nucleotide sequence. For clone abundance analyses, frequencies were normalized to the 10,000 most abundant clones per sample. Before analysis, public T cell clones were removed, and these numbered fewer than six per sample on average. Tumor-enriched and baseline blood-enriched clonotypes were defined by at least a 32-fold difference in abundance between compartments. A beta-binomial differential abundance model was applied to find clonotypes that expanded or contracted between blood time points. Tumor-blood repertoire similarity was measured with the Baroni-Urbani and Buser coefficient, and groups were compared using two-tailed Wilcoxon tests in R. In TCRdb, the immuneACCESS table is reduced to in-frame sequences with V and J assigned. These tables do not hold every clone; where another copy was compared, an unresolved V gene accounts for under half, and the others remain unexplained. The DNA gave D and trimming, while V, J and clone size come from that table. This sample lists 70,000 to 95,000 clones; about 79% were detected once. The ten largest clones take up roughly 6.1% of the sample.

The time point label on this specimen signifies: baseline pretreatment blood. What the treatment or condition label conveys for this sample: 15 Gy SBRT to primary tumor, nephrectomy 4 weeks later. Serial peripheral blood from radiation-treated patients was sampled at baseline, 2 weeks and 4 weeks after SBRT to track tumor-enriched clonotypes. Every patient's renal cell carcinoma showed clear cell pathology. The QIAamp DNA Blood Mini Kit (Qiagen) was used to prepare genomic DNA for TCR sequencing. The analyses included just those samples that passed every quality control check. The CDR3 sequence holds 17 residues, the cysteine and phenylalanine included. CDR3 DNA only is kept here, 51 bases in frame from base 1. Sequences LNHNV (CDR1) and YYDKDF (CDR2) are obtained from the germline V gene (reference sequence). The germline V end is reduced by 1 base and the J end by 0 bases; junction bases left unmatched: 8.

On this clone: Its specific antigen is unknown. No base-level quality is on record; no much larger clone is a single base apart.

The source material was blood, sampled from a patient whose treatment included radiotherapy and nephrectomy. The origin of this receptor is a man aged 60-69 years with renal cell carcinoma. The chain is encoded by TRBV15 joined to TRBJ1-1, with 7 bases aligning to TRBD1. This receptor has the CDR3 CATSRGKGASMNTEAFF. The nucleotide sequence reads as follows: TGTGCCACCAGCAGAGGAAAGGGGGCTTCTATGAACACTGAAGCTTTCTTT.